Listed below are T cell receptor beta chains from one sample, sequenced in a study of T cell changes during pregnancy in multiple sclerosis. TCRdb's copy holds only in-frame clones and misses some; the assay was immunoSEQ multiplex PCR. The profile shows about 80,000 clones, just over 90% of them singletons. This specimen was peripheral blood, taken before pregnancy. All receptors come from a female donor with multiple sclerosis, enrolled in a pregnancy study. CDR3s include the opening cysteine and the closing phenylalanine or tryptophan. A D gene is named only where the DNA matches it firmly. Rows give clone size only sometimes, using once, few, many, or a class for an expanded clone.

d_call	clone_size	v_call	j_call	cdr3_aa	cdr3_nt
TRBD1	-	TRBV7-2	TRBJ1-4	CASSSPGQGTIKLFF	TGTGCCAGCAGCTCTCCGGGACAGGGTACGATAAAACTGTTTTTT
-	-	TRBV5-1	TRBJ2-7	CASSLGGTYEQYF	TGCGCCAGCAGCTTGGGCGGAACCTACGAGCAGTACTTC
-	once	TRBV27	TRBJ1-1	CASSLYPVEGAVADEAFF	TGTGCCAGCAGTCTATACCCCGTGGAGGGAGCGGTCGCGGATGAAGCTTTCTTT
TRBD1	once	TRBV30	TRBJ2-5	CAWGQGGRETQYF	TGTGCCTGGGGACAGGGAGGTCGGGAGACCCAGTACTTC
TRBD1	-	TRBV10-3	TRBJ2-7	CAIRWTGTYEQYF	TGTGCCATCAGGTGGACAGGAACCTACGAGCAGTACTTC
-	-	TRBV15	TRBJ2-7	CATSRESIGPTSYEQYF	TGTGCCACCAGCAGAGAAAGTATTGGGCCCACCTCCTACGAGCAGTACTTC
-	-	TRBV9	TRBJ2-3	CASSVGAGGTDTQYF	TGTGCCAGCAGCGTAGGGGCAGGCGGCACAGATACGCAGTATTTT
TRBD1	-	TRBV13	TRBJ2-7	CASSRKTGQGSYEQYF	TGTGCCAGCAGCCGAAAAACCGGACAGGGGTCCTACGAGCAGTACTTC
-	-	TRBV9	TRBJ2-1	CASSVGKEGDNNEQFF	TGTGCCAGCAGCGTAGGGAAAGAAGGGGACAACAATGAGCAGTTCTTC
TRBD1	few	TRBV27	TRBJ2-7	CASSLGTATYEQYF	TGTGCCAGCAGTTTAGGGACAGCGACCTACGAGCAGTACTTC
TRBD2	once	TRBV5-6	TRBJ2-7	CASSLGGVGTEQYF	TGTGCCAGCAGCCTCGGGGGGGTTGGAACCGAGCAGTACTTC
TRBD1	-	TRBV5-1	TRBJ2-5	CASSPGQGGPQETQYF	TGCGCCAGCAGCCCAGGACAGGGTGGGCCCCAAGAGACCCAGTACTTC
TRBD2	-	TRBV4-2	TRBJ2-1	CASSPLLAGEKQFF	TGTGCCAGCAGCCCGTTACTAGCGGGGGAAAAGCAGTTCTTC
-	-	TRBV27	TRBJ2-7	CASRDSFSSSYEQYF	TGTGCCAGCAGGGACAGTTTTTCGAGCTCCTACGAGCAGTACTTC
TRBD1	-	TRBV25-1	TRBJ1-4	CASKIQGVEKLFF	TGTGCCAGCAAAATTCAGGGGGTTGAAAAACTGTTTTTT
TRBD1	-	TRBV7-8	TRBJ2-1	CASSLALGTGADEQFF	TGTGCCAGCAGCTTAGCCCTGGGGACAGGGGCGGATGAGCAGTTCTTC
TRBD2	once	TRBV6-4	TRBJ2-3	CASSEERGGVNTQYF	TGTGCCAGCAGTGAAGAGCGGGGGGGCGTGAATACGCAGTATTTT
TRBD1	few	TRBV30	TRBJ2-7	CAWMSDREYEQYF	TGTGCCTGGATGAGTGACAGGGAATACGAGCAGTACTTC
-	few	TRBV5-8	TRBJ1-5	CASARAGGKNQPQHF	TGTGCCAGCGCCCGCGCGGGGGGGAAGAATCAGCCCCAGCATTTT
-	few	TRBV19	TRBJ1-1	CASSANRVEAFF	TGTGCCAGTAGTGCAAACAGGGTTGAAGCTTTCTTT
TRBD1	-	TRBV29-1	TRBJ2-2	CSVLSNRGSTGELFF	TGCAGCGTACTATCGAACAGGGGGAGCACCGGGGAGCTGTTTTTT
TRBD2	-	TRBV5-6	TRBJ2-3	CARRSGGAPRTDTQYF	TGTGCCAGGAGGAGCGGGGGGGCCCCCCGCACAGATACGCAGTATTTT
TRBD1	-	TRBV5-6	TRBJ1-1	CASGRGLTEAFF	TGTGCCAGCGGCAGGGGGCTGACTGAAGCTTTCTTT
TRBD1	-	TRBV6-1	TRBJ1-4	CASTERGQGHEKLFF	TGTGCCAGCACCGAACGCGGACAGGGGCACGAAAAACTGTTTTTT
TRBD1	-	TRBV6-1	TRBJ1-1	CASRGQGLNTEAFF	TGTGCCAGCAGGGGACAGGGGTTGAACACTGAAGCTTTCTTT
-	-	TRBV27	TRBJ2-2	CASRKEARGLTGELFF	TGTGCCAGCAGAAAGGAGGCGCGAGGTTTGACCGGGGAGCTGTTTTTT
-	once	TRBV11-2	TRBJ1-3	CASSLGVDGNTIYF	TGTGCCAGCAGCTTGGGAGTGGATGGAAACACCATATATTTT
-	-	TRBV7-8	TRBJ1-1	CASSPERVTNTEAFF	TGTGCCAGCAGCCCAGAGAGGGTGACGAACACTGAAGCTTTCTTT
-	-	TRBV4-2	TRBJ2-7	CASSQTNYEQYF	TGTGCCAGCAGCCAAACAAACTACGAGCAGTACTTC
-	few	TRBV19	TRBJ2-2	CASSLRGTGELFF	TGTGCCAGTAGTCTACGTGGCACCGGGGAGCTGTTTTTT
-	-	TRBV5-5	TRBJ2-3	CASSLTGDTQYF	TGTGCCAGCAGTTTGACGGGAGATACGCAGTATTTT
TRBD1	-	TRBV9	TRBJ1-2	CASSVEAQGNDGYTF	TGTGCCAGCAGCGTAGAAGCACAGGGGAATGATGGCTACACCTTC
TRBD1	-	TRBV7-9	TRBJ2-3	CASGRAGTGGSRDTQYF	TGTGCCAGCGGTCGAGCCGGGACAGGGGGCAGTAGGGATACGCAGTATTTT
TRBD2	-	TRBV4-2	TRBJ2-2	CASSQDRGLVSGELFF	TGTGCCAGCAGCCAAGATAGGGGACTAGTAAGCGGGGAGCTGTTTTTT
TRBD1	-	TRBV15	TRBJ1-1	CATSRGGDSLFTEAFF	TGTGCCACCAGCAGAGGGGGGGACAGTTTATTCACTGAAGCTTTCTTT
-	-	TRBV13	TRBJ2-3	CASSFAGDPSTDTQYF	TGTGCCAGCAGCTTTGCAGGGGACCCTAGCACAGATACGCAGTATTTT
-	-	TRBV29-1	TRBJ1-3	CSVEDDTHVGNTIYF	TGCAGCGTTGAAGATGACACACACGTCGGAAACACCATATATTTT
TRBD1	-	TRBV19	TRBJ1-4	CASRGQSGEKLFF	TGTGCCAGTAGGGGACAGAGCGGTGAAAAACTGTTTTTT
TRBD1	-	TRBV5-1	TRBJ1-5	CASSLARQGAHQAPYSNQPQHF	TGCGCCAGCAGCTTGGCCCGGCAGGGGGCCCACCAGGCGCCTTATAGCAATCAGCCCCAGCATTTT
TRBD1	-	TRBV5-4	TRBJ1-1	CASSLDRGNTEAFF	TGTGCCAGCAGCTTGGACAGGGGGAACACTGAAGCTTTCTTT
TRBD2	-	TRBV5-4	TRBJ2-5	CASSLTSGEQETQYF	TGTGCCAGCAGCTTGACTAGCGGGGAACAAGAGACCCAGTACTTC
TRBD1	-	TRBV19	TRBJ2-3	CASTEGQGATDTQYF	TGTGCCAGTACCGAGGGACAGGGGGCTACAGATACGCAGTATTTT
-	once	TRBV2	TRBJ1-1	CASSEVREEAFF	TGTGCCAGCAGTGAAGTCAGGGAGGAGGCTTTCTTT
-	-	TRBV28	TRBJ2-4	CASSFPGTPQKNIQYF	TGTGCCAGCAGTTTCCCGGGGACACCCCAAAAAAACATTCAGTACTTC
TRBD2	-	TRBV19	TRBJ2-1	CASSILAGGLSYNEQFF	TGTGCCAGTAGTATCCTAGCGGGGGGCCTATCCTACAATGAGCAGTTCTTC
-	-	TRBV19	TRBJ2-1	CASSSRQYNEQFF	TGTGCCAGTAGTTCCCGACAGTACAATGAGCAGTTCTTC
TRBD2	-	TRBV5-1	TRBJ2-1	CASSLSGSGGAYNEQFF	TGCGCCAGCAGCTTGTCTGGTAGCGGGGGGGCCTACAATGAGCAGTTCTTC
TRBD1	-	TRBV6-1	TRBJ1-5	CASSEVAGGTRQPQHF	TGTGCCAGCAGTGAAGTGGCAGGGGGTACTCGACAGCCCCAGCATTTT
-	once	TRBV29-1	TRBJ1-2	CSVEDLSGGLWGGYTF	TGCAGCGTTGAAGATCTTTCCGGGGGACTTTGGGGAGGCTACACCTTC
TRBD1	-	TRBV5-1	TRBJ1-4	CASSGPGGEKLFF	TGCGCCAGCAGTGGTCCAGGGGGTGAAAAACTGTTTTTT
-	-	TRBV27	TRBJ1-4	CASSPRGLTNEKLFF	TGTGCCAGCAGTCCACGGGGTCTGACTAATGAAAAACTGTTTTTT